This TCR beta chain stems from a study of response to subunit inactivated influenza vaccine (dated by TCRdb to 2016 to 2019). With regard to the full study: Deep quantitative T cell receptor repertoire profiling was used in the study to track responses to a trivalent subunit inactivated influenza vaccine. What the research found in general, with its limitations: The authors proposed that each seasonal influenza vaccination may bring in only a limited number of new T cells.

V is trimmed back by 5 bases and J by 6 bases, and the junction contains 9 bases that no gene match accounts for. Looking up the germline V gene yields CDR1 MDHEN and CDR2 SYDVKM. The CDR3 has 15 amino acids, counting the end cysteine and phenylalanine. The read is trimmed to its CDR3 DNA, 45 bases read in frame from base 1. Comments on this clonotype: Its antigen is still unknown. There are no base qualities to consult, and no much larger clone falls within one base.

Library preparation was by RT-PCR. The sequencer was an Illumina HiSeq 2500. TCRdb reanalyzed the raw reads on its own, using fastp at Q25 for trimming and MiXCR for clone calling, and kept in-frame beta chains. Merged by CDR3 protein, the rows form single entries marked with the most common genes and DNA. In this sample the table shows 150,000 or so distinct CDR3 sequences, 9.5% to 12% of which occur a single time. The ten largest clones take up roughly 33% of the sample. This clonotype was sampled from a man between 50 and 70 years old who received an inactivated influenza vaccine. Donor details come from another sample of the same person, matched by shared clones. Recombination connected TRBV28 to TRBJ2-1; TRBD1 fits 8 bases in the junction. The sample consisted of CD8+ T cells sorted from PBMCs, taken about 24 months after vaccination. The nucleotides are TGTGCCAGCAGTCGAGACAGGGGACGGGGCAATGAGCAGTTCTTC. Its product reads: CASSRDRGRGNEQFF.